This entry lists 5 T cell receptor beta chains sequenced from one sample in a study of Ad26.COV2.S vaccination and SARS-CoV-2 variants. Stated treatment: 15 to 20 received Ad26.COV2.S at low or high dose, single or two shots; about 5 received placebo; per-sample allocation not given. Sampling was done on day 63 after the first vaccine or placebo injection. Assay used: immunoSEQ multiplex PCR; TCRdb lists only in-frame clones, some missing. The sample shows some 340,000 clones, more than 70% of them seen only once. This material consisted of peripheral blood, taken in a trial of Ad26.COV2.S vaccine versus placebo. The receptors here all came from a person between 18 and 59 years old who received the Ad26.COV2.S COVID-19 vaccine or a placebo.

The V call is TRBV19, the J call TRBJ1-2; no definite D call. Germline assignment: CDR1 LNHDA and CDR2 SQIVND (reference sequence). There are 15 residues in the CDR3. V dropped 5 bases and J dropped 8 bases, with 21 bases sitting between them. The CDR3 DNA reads TGTGCCAGTAGTCCCCCCGGGGTCAAAGGATGGGGCTACACCTTC. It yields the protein CASSPPGVKGWGYTF.

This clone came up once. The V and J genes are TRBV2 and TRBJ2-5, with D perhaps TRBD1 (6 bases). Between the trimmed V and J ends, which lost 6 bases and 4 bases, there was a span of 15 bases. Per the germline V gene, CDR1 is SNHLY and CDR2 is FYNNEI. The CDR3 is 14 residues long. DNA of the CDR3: TGTGCCAGCAGCGCTACAGGGAACCCAGAGACCCAGTACTTC. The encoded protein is CASSATGNPETQYF. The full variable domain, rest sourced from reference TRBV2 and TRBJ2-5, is EPEVTQTPSHQVTQMGQEVILRCVPISNHLYFYWYRQILGQKVEFLVSFYNNEISEKSEIFDDQFSVERPDGSNFTLKIRSTKLEDSAMYFCASSATGNPETQYFGPGTRLLVL.

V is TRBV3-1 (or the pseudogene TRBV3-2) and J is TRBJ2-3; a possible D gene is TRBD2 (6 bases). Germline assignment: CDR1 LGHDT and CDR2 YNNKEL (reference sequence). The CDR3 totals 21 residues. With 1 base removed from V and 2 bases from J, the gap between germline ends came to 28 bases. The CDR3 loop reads CASSQGGGYGTHKGSTDTQYF. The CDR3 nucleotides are TGTGCCAGCAGCCAAGGGGGAGGTTACGGGACTCATAAGGGATCCACAGATACGCAGTATTTT.

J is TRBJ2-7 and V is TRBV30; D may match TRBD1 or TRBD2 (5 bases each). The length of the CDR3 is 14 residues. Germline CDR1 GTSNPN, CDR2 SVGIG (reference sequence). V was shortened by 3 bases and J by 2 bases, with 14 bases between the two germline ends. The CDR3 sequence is CAWSRQRGPYEQYF. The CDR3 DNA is TGTGCCTGGAGCCGACAGAGGGGTCCCTACGAGCAGTACTTC. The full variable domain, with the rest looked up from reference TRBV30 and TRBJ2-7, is SQTIHQWPATLVQPVGSPLSLECTVEGTSNPNLYWYRQAAGRGLQLLFYSVGIGQISSEVPQNLSASRPQDRQFILSSKKLLLSDSGFYLCAWSRQRGPYEQYFGPGTRLTVT.

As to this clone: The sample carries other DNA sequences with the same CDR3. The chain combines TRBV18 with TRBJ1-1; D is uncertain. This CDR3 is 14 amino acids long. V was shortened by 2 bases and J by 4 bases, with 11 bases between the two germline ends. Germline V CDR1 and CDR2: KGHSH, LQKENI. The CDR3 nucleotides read TGTGCCAGCTCACCAGGGCCCGGCGGCACTGAAGCTTTCTTT. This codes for CASSPGPGGTEAFF.